The rows below give T cell receptor beta chains drawn from one sample of a study of T cells in Graves' hyperthyroidism and ophthalmopathy. From the multiplex PCR reads, TCRdb called clonotypes with MiXCR, one entry per CDR3 protein. The profile shows about 380,000 distinct CDR3 sequences, 13% of them singletons. Sequencing used blood. These receptors were taken from a man aged 25-40 years with Graves' hyperthyroidism that later progressed to Graves' ophthalmopathy. Each CDR3 is given with its conserved first and last residue. Each record gives: J gene, clone size, V gene, CDR3 length, D gene, CDR3 DNA, CDR3 protein. A D gene is named only where the DNA matches it firmly. Size tells how often a clone was seen (once, few, many) or the class of an expanded clone, and some rows leave it out.

TRBJ1-6,few,TRBV6-5,14,.,TGTGCCAGCAGTTACAGGGACCATAATTCACCCCTCCACTTT,CASSYRDHNSPLHF
TRBJ1-4,.,TRBV7-9,16,TRBD1,TGTGCCAGCAGCTTACCTACAGGGGTAACTAATGAAAAACTGTTTTTT,CASSLPTGVTNEKLFF
TRBJ2-3,many,TRBV12-3/TRBV12-4,14,.,TGTGCCAGCAGTTTAGCGCGGAGGTCAGATACGCAGTATTTT,CASSLARRSDTQYF
TRBJ1-1,many,TRBV11-2,17,.,TGTGCCAGCAGCTTAGGAACCCGACAGGATTCAAACACTGAAGCTTTCTTT,CASSLGTRQDSNTEAFF
TRBJ2-7,.,TRBV20-1,14,TRBD2,TGCAGTGCTACCGGGACTACCCAGCCCTACGAGCAGTACTTC,CSATGTTQPYEQYF
TRBJ1-1,many,TRBV19,12,.,TGTGCCAGTGGGGCCCGGAACACTGAAGCTTTCTTT,CASGARNTEAFF
TRBJ2-1,.,TRBV6-9,15,TRBD1,TGTGCCAGCAGTTTCGACAGGGGTCTGGGCAATGAGCAGTTCTTC,CASSFDRGLGNEQFF
TRBJ1-5,.,TRBV29-1,13,TRBD1,TGCAGCGTCGTGGGACAGGGAAGGCAGCCCCAGCATTTT,CSVVGQGRQPQHF
TRBJ2-3,many,TRBV5-1,13,.,TGCGCCAGCAGCCTCTTCGACACAGATACGCAGTATTTT,CASSLFDTDTQYF
TRBJ2-5,.,TRBV11-3,17,TRBD2,TGTGCCAGCAGCTCCTGGCGGGGGGCCAGATCTGGAGAGACCCAGTACTTC,CASSSWRGARSGETQYF